This passage covers 5 T cell receptor beta chains from one sample sequenced in a study of Ad26.COV2.S vaccination and SARS-CoV-2 variants. Treatment: around 19 received Ad26.COV2.S at low or high dose, single or two shots; roughly five received placebo; per-sample allocation not given. Material that was analyzed had been drawn on day 63 after the first vaccine or placebo injection. The protocol was immunoSEQ multiplex PCR, while the TCRdb copy is restricted to in-frame clones and leaves out a portion. The repertoire consists of around 450,000 clones, with roughly 90% occurring once and the leading ten covering roughly an eighth. The specimen comprised peripheral blood, sampled in a trial of Ad26.COV2.S vaccine versus placebo. Every receptor here comes from a person between 18 and 65 years old who received the Ad26.COV2.S COVID-19 vaccine or a placebo.

V and J are TRBV7-2 and TRBJ1-2, with TRBD1 identical over 9 bases. CDR1 and CDR2 (germline): SGHTA, FQGNSA. This CDR3 comprises 15 residues. Trimming took 1 base from V and 8 from J; bases not matched to a gene: 8. The CDR3 region is CASSLVTGGLEGYTF. DNA for the CDR3: TGTGCCAGCAGCTTAGTAACAGGGGGCTTAGAAGGCTACACCTTC. Combining the CDR3 with reference TRBV7-2 and TRBJ1-2 gives the whole variable domain GAGVSQSPSNKVTEKGKDVELRCDPISGHTALYWYRQSLGQGLEFLIYFQGNSAPDKSGLPSDRFSAERTGGSVSTLTIQRTQQEDSAVYLCASSLVTGGLEGYTFGSGTRLTVV.

The rearrangement uses TRBV5-4 and TRBJ2-5, with D maybe TRBD2 (6 bases). CDR1 is SGHNT and CDR2 is YYREEE in the germline V gene (reference sequence). Deletions cut 1 base from V and 4 bases from J, with 11 bases between. The CDR3 has 14 residues. The CDR3 is CASSLSLGGETQYF. DNA of the CDR3: TGTGCCAGCAGCTTGTCACTGGGGGGAGAGACCCAGTACTTC.

This chain joins TRBV20-1 and TRBJ1-2, with D perhaps matching TRBD1 (6 bases). The V and J ends lost 3 bases and 3 bases respectively, with 8 bases between them. The CDR3 is 12 residues long. Germline CDR1 is DFQATT and CDR2 is SNEGSKA (reference sequence). The CDR3 coding sequence is TGCAGTGCTAGTAGGGGGGACTATGGCTACACCTTC. It yields the protein CSASRGDYGYTF.

This clone was seen a single time. This chain uses TRBV7-3 with TRBJ2-7; 11 nucleotides agree with TRBD2. Germline assignment: CDR1 SGHTA and CDR2 FQGTGA. The V gene end was trimmed by 4 bases and the J gene end by 6 bases; junction bases not matched to a gene: 8. This CDR3 has 15 residues. In DNA form, the CDR3 reads TGTGCCAGCAGCTCAACACTAGCGGGAGTAAGCGAGCAGTACTTC. Amino acid sequence: CASSSTLAGVSEQYF.

This clone has a single count. V usage is TRBV28 and J usage is TRBJ1-1; 7 nucleotides agree with TRBD1. V lost 3 bases, J lost 10 bases, and 5 bases stayed unmatched. The germline V gene encodes CDR1 MDHEN and CDR2 SYDVKM. The CDR3 has 12 amino acids. CDR3 bases: TGTGCCAGCAGTTTGGTCAGGGGGGGAGCTTTCTTT. The encoded protein is CASSLVRGGAFF.